Shown below are 13 T cell receptor beta chains from a single sample sequenced in a study of T cell responses to AZD1222 COVID-19 vaccine. The assay was immunoSEQ multiplex PCR, and TCRdb's table has in-frame clones only and misses some. The repertoire holds about 140,000 clones, about 92% seen once, with around 12% in the top ten. The sample here was peripheral blood, taken after recovery from COVID-19. The receptors come from an adult who had recovered from COVID-19.

The V and J genes are TRBV27 and TRBJ2-1; 15 bases are shared with TRBD2. This CDR3 has 14 amino acids. Germline-derived CDR1 and CDR2 are MNHEY and SMNVEV (reference sequence). V shed 5 bases, J shed 14 bases, and the junction held 7 bases outside the gene matches. The CDR3 protein is CASSPGLAGGSKFF. CDR3 bases: TGTGCCAGCAGTCCGGGACTAGCGGGAGGATCTAAGTTCTTC.

The gene calls are TRBV18 and TRBJ2-7, with 10 bases lining up with TRBD2. The germline V gene has CDR1 KGHSH and CDR2 LQKENI. This CDR3 has 14 residues. Losses at the gene ends were 4 bases for V and 3 bases for J; bases not matched to a gene: 3. The CDR3 loop reads CASSRAGGLYEQYF. The CDR3 DNA sequence: TGTGCCAGCTCACGAGCGGGAGGGCTCTACGAGCAGTACTTC.

V and J are TRBV6-5 and TRBJ1-1, with 7 bases identical to TRBD1. With 2 bases clipped from V and 1 base from J, the junction kept 4 bases outside the gene matches. This CDR3 has 15 amino acids. The germline V gene has CDR1 MNHEY and CDR2 SVGAGI. CDR3 residues: CASSYHRDRNTEAFF. CDR3 DNA sequence: TGTGCCAGCAGTTACCACAGGGACAGGAACACTGAAGCTTTCTTT.

This chain uses TRBV3-1 (or the pseudogene TRBV3-2) with TRBJ1-3; no reliable D call. Trimming shortened V by 1 base and J by 1 base, and 8 bases separated the two germline ends. Germline lookup yields CDR1 LGHDT and CDR2 YNNKEL (reference sequence). The CDR3 consists of 15 residues. CDR3: CASSQGPVSGNTIYF. DNA for the CDR3: TGTGCCAGCAGCCAAGGGCCGGTGTCTGGAAACACCATATATTTT.

The chain carries TRBV5-4 and TRBJ2-3, with TRBD2 matching 14 bases. V lost 4 bases and J lost 4; bases outside the gene matches: 14. The CDR3 loop spans 19 amino acids. Germline loops: CDR1 SGHNT, CDR2 YYREEE (reference sequence). As DNA, the CDR3 is TGTGCCAGCAGCCCTCGAGGGACTAGCGGGAGTACTGTGGCAGATACGCAGTATTTT. It is translated as CASSPRGTSGSTVADTQYF. Looking up the rest from reference TRBV5-4 and TRBJ2-3 gives the full variable domain: ETGVTQSPTHLIKTRGQQVTLRCSSQSGHNTVSWYQQALGQGPQFIFQYYREEENGRGNFPPRFSGLQFPNYSSELNVNALELDDSALYLCASSPRGTSGSTVADTQYFGPGTRLTVL.

As DNA, the CDR3 is TGTGCCAGCAGTTTTGACAGGGCGAACTATGGCTACACCTTC. The encoded protein is CASSFDRANYGYTF. V and J are TRBV28 and TRBJ1-2; 7 nucleotides agree with TRBD1. The CDR3 contains 14 residues. Germline assignment: CDR1 MDHEN and CDR2 SYDVKM. The ends lost 3 bases at V and 2 bases at J; junction bases unmatched: 3.

V usage is TRBV10-3 and J usage is TRBJ2-7, with D possibly being TRBD2 (5 bases). CDR1 and CDR2 from the germline V gene are ENHRY and SYGVKD. V shed 8 bases and J shed 7 bases, with 18 bases lying between them. CDR3 length: 13 amino acids. This CDR3 is CAIGSSRTPEQYF. The CDR3 DNA reads as TGTGCCATCGGTTCTTCGAGGACTCCGGAGCAGTACTTC.

CDR3 in amino acids: CASLGRSAGELFF. The CDR3, as DNA: TGCGCCAGCCTCGGAAGGTCTGCCGGGGAGCTGTTTTTT. The chain uses TRBV10-2 and TRBJ2-2; D is unclear. The V end lost 8 bases, the J end lost 6 bases, and 13 bases lay between the germline ends. The CDR3 totals 13 residues. The germline gives CDR1 WSHSY, CDR2 SAAADI.

V usage is TRBV25-1 and J usage is TRBJ2-3; 8 positions agree with TRBD2. After removal of 8 bases from V and 6 bases from J, the junction contained 13 bases not matched to a gene. This CDR3 has 15 residues. In germline, CDR1 is MGHDK, CDR2 SYGVNS. CDR3 nucleotides: TGTGCCAGCCAAGACGCGGGAGGACCGGGGGATACGCAGTATTTT. As protein: CASQDAGGPGDTQYF.

Written as DNA, the CDR3 is TGTGCCAGCAGCAAAGCCCCCGGAGGGGACACTGAAGCTTTCTTT. Residues: CASSKAPGGDTEAFF. The chain employs TRBV21-1 and TRBJ1-1. TRBV21-1 is shown as a pseudogene. The CDR3 is 15 amino acids.

V usage is TRBV18 and J usage is TRBJ2-5, with 15 positions matching TRBD2. Germline CDR1 KGHSH, CDR2 LQKENI. After removal of 0 bases from V and 2 bases from J, the junction contained 1 base not matched to a gene. The CDR3 spans 17 residues. The CDR3 protein is CASSPPGLAGGQETQYF. The DNA for the CDR3 is TGTGCCAGCTCACCACCCGGACTAGCGGGAGGGCAAGAGACCCAGTACTTC.

In its sample, this clone was seen once. The J gene is TRBJ1-2, the V gene TRBV28; D is unresolved. The germline V gene has CDR1 MDHEN and CDR2 SYDVKM. V was trimmed by 7 bases and J by 4 bases, leaving 13 bases between them. The CDR3 sequence is 13 residues long. The CDR3 loop is CASTIRGFYGYTF. CDR3 sequence (DNA): TGTGCCAGCACCATACGAGGATTCTATGGCTACACCTTC.

This rearrangement joins TRBV6-2 or TRBV6-3 to TRBJ2-3; tentatively, D is TRBD2 (5 bases). The germline gives CDR1 MNHEY, CDR2 SVGEGT. Between the trimmed V and J ends, which lost 5 bases and 0 bases, there was a span of 15 bases. CDR3 length: 16 amino acids. The CDR3 DNA follows: TGTGCCAGCAGTCAATACTTTGGCGGGAGCACAGATACGCAGTATTTT. Translating it yields CASSQYFGGSTDTQYF.